Listed below are T cell receptor beta chains from one sample, sequenced in a study of shared clonotypes between healthy human individuals. TCRdb's copy holds only in-frame clones and misses some; the assay was immunoSEQ multiplex PCR. The sample includes around 700,000 clones, 60% to 80% of them seen just once. The sample consisted of memory CD4+ T cells sorted from blood. These receptors came from a woman aged 25 to 39 in good health. CDR3s include the opening cysteine and the closing phenylalanine or tryptophan. D genes are given only for firm matches. The size entry is marked missing in some rows and otherwise reads once, few, many or a size class.

>TRBV9|TRBJ2-2|.|.
CASSVGDGELFF
TGTGCCAGCAGCGTTGGGGACGGGGAGCTGTTTTTT
>TRBV4-2|TRBJ1-1|.|.
CASSQIEGGGTEAFF
TGTGCCAGCAGCCAAATCGAGGGAGGGGGCACTGAAGCTTTCTTT
>TRBV7-2|TRBJ2-3|.|.
CASSGYTDTQYF
TGTGCCAGCTCCGGGTACACAGATACGCAGTATTTT
>TRBV7-3|TRBJ2-2|once|.
CASSRSTGELFF
TGTGCCAGCAGCCGATCCACCGGGGAGCTGTTTTTT
>TRBV7-3|TRBJ1-1|.|TRBD1
CASSLSRQGARATEAFF
TGTGCCAGCAGCTTATCGAGGCAGGGGGCGAGAGCTACTGAAGCTTTCTTT
>TRBV19|TRBJ1-5|.|.
CASSRRGRGNQPQHF
TGTGCCAGTAGCCGGCGGGGCAGGGGCAATCAGCCCCAGCATTTT
>TRBV28|TRBJ2-7|.|.
CASSSQGQQSYEQYF
TGTGCCAGCAGTTCGCAGGGGCAGCAGTCCTACGAGCAGTACTTC
>TRBV28|TRBJ2-3|once|.
CASFKAGQPWDTQYF
TGTGCCAGTTTCAAAGCGGGACAGCCCTGGGATACGCAGTATTTT
>TRBV7-9|TRBJ2-7|few|.
CASSLAASGSYEQYF
TGTGCCAGCAGCTTAGCGGCGAGCGGTTCCTACGAGCAGTACTTC
>TRBV6-1|TRBJ2-7|.|.
CASSVHEQYF
TGTGCCAGCAGTGTGCACGAGCAGTACTTC
>TRBV29-1|TRBJ2-7|.|.
CSVAKRAFHEQYF
TGCAGCGTTGCCAAGCGGGCTTTCCACGAGCAGTACTTC
>TRBV11-1|TRBJ2-7|.|.
CASSSQNTYEQYF
TGTGCCAGCTCTTCCCAGAACACCTACGAGCAGTACTTC
>TRBV28|TRBJ1-3|.|TRBD1
CASRRTGLGNTIYF
TGTGCCAGCAGACGGACAGGGTTGGGGAACACCATATATTTT
>TRBV7-3|TRBJ2-1|.|TRBD2
CASSLGAGTTEQFF
TGTGCCAGCAGCTTAGGAGCAGGGACTACTGAGCAGTTCTTC
>TRBV9|TRBJ1-5|.|.
CASSVDTTTPQHF
TGTGCCAGCAGCGTGGACACCACGACGCCCCAGCATTTT
>TRBV5-1|TRBJ1-2|once|TRBD1
CASKPTGGANYGYTF
TGCGCCAGCAAGCCGACAGGGGGCGCGAACTATGGCTACACCTTC
>TRBV7-9|TRBJ1-1|.|TRBD1
CASIKFGQGVSGNTEAFF
TGTGCCAGCATCAAATTTGGACAGGGCGTTTCGGGCAACACTGAAGCTTTCTTT
>TRBV28|TRBJ2-7|.|.
CASRGASQAETYEQYF
TGTGCCAGCAGGGGGGCATCGCAAGCCGAAACCTACGAGCAGTACTTC
>TRBV6-6|TRBJ1-1|.|.
CASSYANTLNTEAFF
TGTGCCAGCAGTTACGCGAATACCCTGAACACTGAAGCTTTCTTT
>TRBV4-1|TRBJ1-3|.|.
CASSQGRVGNSGNTIYF
TGCGCCAGCAGCCAAGGTCGGGTCGGGAACTCTGGAAACACCATATATTTT
>TRBV5-1|TRBJ2-1|.|.
CASSFQRVSYNEQFF
TGCGCCAGCAGCTTTCAGCGGGTCTCCTACAATGAGCAGTTCTTC
>TRBV2|TRBJ2-2|.|TRBD2
CASRASGSGRDTGELFF
TGTGCCAGCAGAGCCTCAGGTAGCGGGAGGGACACCGGGGAGCTGTTTTTT
>TRBV4-2|TRBJ2-7|.|.
CASSQVGREQYF
TGTGCCAGCAGCCAAGTTGGCCGCGAGCAGTACTTC
>TRBV4-1|TRBJ2-7|.|.
CASSQTSRQGYEQYF
TGCGCCAGCAGCCAAACCAGCCGCCAGGGGTACGAGCAGTACTTC
>TRBV30|TRBJ2-5|few|.
CAWNPAGSQETQYF
TGTGCCTGGAATCCTGCCGGCTCACAAGAGACCCAGTACTTC
>TRBV2|TRBJ2-7|.|.
CASSQLATYEQYF
TGTGCCAGCAGCCAACTAGCTACCTACGAGCAGTACTTC
>TRBV5-1|TRBJ1-5|once|TRBD1
CASRTGTGAGQPQHF
TGCGCCAGCCGGACCGGAACAGGGGCGGGTCAGCCCCAGCATTTT
>TRBV30|TRBJ1-1|few|.
CAWSSSGTEAFF
TGTGCCTGGAGTAGTTCGGGCACTGAAGCTTTCTTT
>TRBV7-3|TRBJ2-7|.|TRBD2
CASSLGTSGTYEQYF
TGTGCCAGCAGCCTCGGGACTAGCGGGACCTACGAGCAGTACTTC
>TRBV6-1|TRBJ2-3|once|TRBD2
CASSERPSGSGRDTQYF
TGTGCCAGCAGTGAGCGGCCTAGCGGGAGCGGGAGAGATACGCAGTATTTT
>TRBV18|TRBJ2-3|few|.
CASSPSDTQYF
TGTGCCAGCTCACCTTCAGATACGCAGTATTTT
>TRBV20-1|TRBJ2-4|.|TRBD1
CSAEYGQGVYF
TGCAGTGCTGAATACGGACAGGGGGTGTACTTC
>TRBV7-3|TRBJ2-3|.|.
CASSLDSYTDTQYF
TGTGCCAGCAGCCTGGACAGCTACACAGATACGCAGTATTTT
>TRBV5-4|TRBJ2-3|.|.
CASSRGPRDTQYF
TGTGCCAGCAGCAGGGGACCGAGAGATACGCAGTATTTT
>TRBV7-7|TRBJ2-3|.|TRBD2
CASSKAGSTDTQYF
TGTGCCAGCAGTAAAGCGGGAAGCACAGATACGCAGTATTTT
>TRBV30|TRBJ1-4|.|TRBD1
CAWSVLGRGNEKLFF
TGTGCCTGGAGTGTACTAGGCAGGGGGAATGAAAAACTGTTTTTT
>TRBV18|TRBJ1-4|.|.
CASSPSTATNEKLFF
TGTGCCAGCTCACCTAGTACGGCAACTAATGAAAAACTGTTTTTT
>TRBV18|TRBJ2-6|few|.
CASSPPRISGANVLTF
TGTGCCAGCTCACCACCCAGGATCTCTGGGGCCAACGTCCTGACTTTC
>TRBV5-1|TRBJ1-2|.|TRBD1
CASSPGTEYGYTF
TGCGCCAGCAGCCCCGGGACAGAGTATGGCTACACCTTC
>TRBV30|TRBJ2-7|.|.
CAWTLTGVYEQYF
TGTGCCTGGACCCTCACCGGGGTCTACGAGCAGTACTTC